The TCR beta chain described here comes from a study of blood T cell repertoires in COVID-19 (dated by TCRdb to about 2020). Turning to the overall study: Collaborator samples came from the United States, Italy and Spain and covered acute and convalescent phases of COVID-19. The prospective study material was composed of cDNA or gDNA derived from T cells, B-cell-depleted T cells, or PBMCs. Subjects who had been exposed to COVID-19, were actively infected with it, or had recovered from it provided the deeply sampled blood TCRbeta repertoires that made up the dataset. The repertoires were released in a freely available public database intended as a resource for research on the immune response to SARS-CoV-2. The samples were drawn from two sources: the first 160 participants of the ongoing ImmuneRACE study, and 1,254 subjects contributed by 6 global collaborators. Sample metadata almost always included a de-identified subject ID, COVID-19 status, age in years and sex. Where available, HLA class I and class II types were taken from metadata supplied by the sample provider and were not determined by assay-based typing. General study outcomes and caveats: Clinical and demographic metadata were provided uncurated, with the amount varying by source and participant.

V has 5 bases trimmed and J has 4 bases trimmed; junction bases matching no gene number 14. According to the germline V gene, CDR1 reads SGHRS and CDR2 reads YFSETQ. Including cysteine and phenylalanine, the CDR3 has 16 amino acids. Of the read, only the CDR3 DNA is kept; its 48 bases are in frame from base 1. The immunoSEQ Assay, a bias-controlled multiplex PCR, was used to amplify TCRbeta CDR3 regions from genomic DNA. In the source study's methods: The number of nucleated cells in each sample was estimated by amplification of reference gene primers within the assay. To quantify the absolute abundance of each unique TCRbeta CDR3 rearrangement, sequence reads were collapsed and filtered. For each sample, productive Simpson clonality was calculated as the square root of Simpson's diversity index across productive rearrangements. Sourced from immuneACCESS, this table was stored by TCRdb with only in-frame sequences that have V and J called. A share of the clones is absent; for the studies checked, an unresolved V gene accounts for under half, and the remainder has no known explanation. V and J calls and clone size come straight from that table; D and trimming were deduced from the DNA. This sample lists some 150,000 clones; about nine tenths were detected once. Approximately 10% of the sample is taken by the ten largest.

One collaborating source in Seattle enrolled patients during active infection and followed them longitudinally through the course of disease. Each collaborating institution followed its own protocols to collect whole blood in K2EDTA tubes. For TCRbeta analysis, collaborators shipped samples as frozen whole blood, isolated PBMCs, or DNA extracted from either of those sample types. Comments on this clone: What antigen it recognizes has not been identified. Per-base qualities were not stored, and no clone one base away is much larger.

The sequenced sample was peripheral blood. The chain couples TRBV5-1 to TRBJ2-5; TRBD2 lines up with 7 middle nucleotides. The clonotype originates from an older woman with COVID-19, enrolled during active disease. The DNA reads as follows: TGCGCCAGCAGGGGTAGGGCGGGAGCAAGCCCAGAGACCCAGTACTTC. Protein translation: CASRGRAGASPETQYF.